These 32 T cell receptor beta chains originate from one sample sequenced in a study of Graves' ophthalmopathy and Graves' hyperthyroidism. RNA served as the template for amplifying TCR beta CDR3 regions. An initial RT-PCR round employing HTBI primers preceded a second-round multiplex PCR. TCRdb re-called the multiplex PCR reads through MiXCR, storing one row per CDR3 protein. The profile shows about 370,000 distinct CDR3 sequences, about 15% of them singletons. The sample taken for sequencing was peripheral blood. All receptors derive from an adult woman with stable Graves' hyperthyroidism.

This clonotype has a count of ten or more. The chain is built from TRBV12-3 or TRBV12-4 and TRBJ2-7; D is unclear. The CDR3 contains 13 residues. Trimming took off 8 bases at V and 2 bases at J, with 13 bases between the two ends. The CDR3 DNA reads TGTGCCAGCGGTCGAAAATCCACCTACGAGCAGTACTTC. This encodes CASGRKSTYEQYF.

V usage is TRBV4-1 and J usage is TRBJ2-2; D remains ambiguous. The V gene lost 1 base and the J gene lost 6 bases, with 6 bases spanning the gap. CDR1 and CDR2 (germline): MGHRA, YSYEKL. The CDR3 is 13 amino acids. The CDR3 spells CASSQVVPGELFF. The CDR3 DNA follows: TGCGCCAGCAGCCAAGTTGTACCCGGGGAGCTGTTTTTT.

The chain employs TRBV12-3 or TRBV12-4 and TRBJ1-2; D is unresolved. V was pared by 7 bases and J by 2 bases, with 14 bases between. This CDR3 region has 14 residues. CDR3 loop: CASTPRRTNYGYTF. The CDR3 coding sequence is TGTGCCAGCACCCCGCGACGCACCAACTATGGCTACACCTTC.

This clonotype was recorded at least ten times. The V gene is TRBV20-1, the J gene TRBJ2-7, with D uncertain. CDR1 and CDR2 from the germline V gene are DFQATT and SNEGSKA (reference sequence). V was cut by 0 bases and J by 3 bases, with 3 bases left in between. The length of the CDR3 is 11 residues. CDR3 DNA sequence: TGCAGTGCTAGAGATGACTACGAGCAGTACTTC. Amino acid sequence: CSARDDYEQYF.

This clonotype was recorded a few times. This chain uses TRBV7-8 with TRBJ1-1; no clear D. V was trimmed by 3 bases and J by 4 bases, leaving 12 bases between them. Germline V gives CDR1 SGHVS, CDR2 FQNEAQ. This CDR3 is 14 amino acids long. CDR3 residues: CASSFFIQPTEAFF. CDR3 nucleotides: TGTGCCAGCAGCTTTTTCATCCAGCCCACTGAAGCTTTCTTT.

Notes on this clonotype: A single base separates this from a much larger clone, so it may be a read error. The chain employs TRBV7-6 and TRBJ2-7; D call uncertain. Germline CDR1 and CDR2: SGHVS and FNYEAQ. The CDR3 contains 16 residues. The CDR3 here is CASSLEVSDSSYEQCF. CDR3 nucleotides: TGTGCCAGCAGCTTAGAGGTGAGCGATAGCTCCTACGAGCAGTGCTTC. Complete variable domain (other parts from reference TRBV7-6 and TRBJ2-7): GAGVSQSPRYKVTKRGQDVALRCDPISGHVSLYWYRQALGQGPEFLTYFNYEAQQDKSGLPNDRFSAERPEGSISTLTIQRTEQRDSAMYRCASSLEVSDSSYEQCFGPGTRLTVT.

The table lists this clonotype with a few counts. The conserved phenylalanine or tryptophan normally closing the CDR3 is absent here, so this likely arose from a read error. The chain is built from TRBV7-2 and TRBJ2-7, with D possibly TRBD1 on 6 matching bases. Trimming removed 6 bases at V and 2 bases at J, with 14 bases between. The germline CDR1 and CDR2 sequences are SGHTA and FQGNSA. CDR3 size: 14 residues. DNA of the CDR3: TGTGCCAGCAGTTACCGGGACAACCCCTACGAGCAGTACCTC. It yields the protein CASSYRDNPYEQYL.

This clonotype was recorded many times. V usage is TRBV11-2 and J usage is TRBJ2-7; no reliable D call. Germline V gene lookup returns CDR1 SGHAT and CDR2 FQNNGV. This CDR3 is 15 amino acids long. Trimming removed 2 bases from V and 0 bases from J, with 11 bases in between. CDR3 nucleotide sequence: TGTGCCAGCAGCTTAAAGCAGATCTTCTCCTACGAGCAGTACTTC. Translation gives CASSLKQIFSYEQYF.

There are a few counts of this clonotype. This rearrangement joins TRBV6-1 to TRBJ2-5; D ambiguous. Germline V gene lookup returns CDR1 MNHNS and CDR2 SASEGT. Between the trimmed V and J ends, which lost 6 bases and 6 bases, there was a span of 23 bases. The CDR3 totals 16 residues. CDR3 in amino acids: CASRPPLLDFSQTQYF. CDR3 DNA: TGTGCCAGCAGACCACCCCTTCTCGACTTTTCGCAGACCCAGTACTTC.

In this sample, this clonotype turned up many times. CDR3: CASYKAGWETEAFF. The CDR3, as DNA: TGTGCCAGCTACAAGGCGGGGTGGGAGACTGAAGCTTTCTTT. The chain joins TRBV2 to TRBJ1-1; D not certain. The CDR3 is 14 amino acids. Germline V CDR1 and CDR2: SNHLY, FYNNEI. Deletions cut 8 bases from V and 5 bases from J, with 18 bases between.

This clonotype was detected many times. Germline and junction disagree at one end, which may indicate a read error. V is TRBV24-1 and J is TRBJ2-4, with 10 bases fitting TRBD2. There are 17 residues in the CDR3. The germline V gene encodes CDR1 KGHDR and CDR2 SFDVKD. The CDR3 nucleotides are TGTGCCACCAGTGATTCCAGCGGGAGGGGAGCCAAAAACATTAAGTACTTC. This translates into CATSDSSGRGAKNIKYF.

The chain uses TRBV27 and TRBJ2-1; 9 positions match TRBD1. Trimming removed 6 bases from V and 2 bases from J; junction bases left unmatched: 5. Germline values: CDR1 MNHEY, CDR2 SMNVEV (reference sequence). The CDR3 sequence is 15 residues long. Here the CDR3 reads CASSQTGGPYNEQFF. CDR3 nucleotide sequence: TGTGCCAGCAGCCAGACAGGGGGTCCCTACAATGAGCAGTTCTTC.

To note about this clonotype: One end of the junction is discordant with germline, which a read error may explain. The V gene is TRBV6-1, the J gene TRBJ2-2, with D perhaps matching TRBD2 (5 bases). The germline gives CDR1 MNHNS, CDR2 SASEGT. The length of the CDR3 is 13 residues. This CDR3 reads CASSEENTGELCF. The CDR3 DNA reads TGTGCCAGCAGTGAAGAAAACACCGGGGAGCTGTGTTTT.

This clonotype was recorded at least ten times. This chain links TRBV2 with TRBJ2-7; TRBD1 might be the D (5 bases). Trimming pared 6 bases from V and 4 bases from J, leaving 7 bases between. The CDR3 length is 11 residues. Germline V gene data show CDR1 as SNHLY and CDR2 as FYNNEI. In DNA form, the CDR3 reads TGTGCCAGCAGCAGGGCTTACGAGCAGTACTTC. Its protein is CASSRAYEQYF.

The chain employs TRBV18 and TRBJ1-5; no firm D call. This CDR3 region has 14 residues. Trimming left V 4 bases short and J 0 bases short, with 7 bases between. From germline, CDR1 is KGHSH and CDR2 LQKENI. CDR3 protein: CASSQWGSNQPQHF. CDR3 nucleotides: TGTGCCAGCTCACAATGGGGTAGCAATCAGCCCCAGCATTTT. Using reference TRBV18 and TRBJ1-5 for the parts outside the CDR3, the full variable domain is NAGVMQNPRHLVRRRGQEARLRCSPMKGHSHVYWYRQLPEEGLKFMVYLQKENIIDESGMPKERFSAEFPKEGPSILRIQQVVRGDSAAYFCASSQWGSNQPQHFGDGTRLSIL.

The rearrangement links TRBV20-1 to TRBJ2-5; 7 bases are shared with TRBD2. The V segment lost 6 bases and the J segment 3 bases; nucleotides outside the gene matches: 16. Germline CDR1 and CDR2: DFQATT and SNEGSKA (reference sequence). The CDR3 loop spans 16 amino acids. The DNA for the CDR3 is TGCAGTGCCAGTCCACCGGGACTACACTTTAAAGAGACCCAGTACTTC. Translating it yields CSASPPGLHFKETQYF.

This clonotype was counted at least ten times. CDR3 residues: CASSPRQGADGNQPQHF. DNA for the CDR3: TGTGCCAGCAGCCCGAGACAGGGGGCGGACGGCAATCAGCCCCAGCATTTT. The V and J genes are TRBV4-2 and TRBJ1-5; 10 positions agree with TRBD1. Germline loops: CDR1 LGHNA, CDR2 YNFKEQ. V gave up 4 bases and J gave up 2 bases; unmatched junction bases: 8. There are 17 residues in the CDR3.

Many counts were recorded for this clonotype. The chain joins TRBV6-1 to TRBJ2-5; 8 bases are a match to TRBD2. J gave up 3 bases and V 4 bases, and 7 bases lay outside the gene matches. Germline CDR1 and CDR2: MNHNS and SASEGT. The CDR3 consists of 15 residues. The CDR3 is CASSGPHGGEETQYF. The CDR3 region has the DNA TGTGCCAGCAGTGGTCCTCACGGGGGGGAAGAGACCCAGTACTTC.

This clonotype was detected ten times or more. The chain couples TRBV29-1 to TRBJ2-5, with 11 bases lining up with TRBD1. The CDR3 sequence is 13 residues long. Trimming removed 5 bases from V and 5 bases from J; junction bases left unmatched: 4. Germline CDR1 reads SQVTM; CDR2 reads ANQGSEA. The CDR3 loop is CSVPGQGAETQYF. The DNA for the CDR3 is TGCAGCGTTCCAGGACAGGGGGCCGAGACCCAGTACTTC.

This clonotype was recorded many times. V usage is TRBV20-1 and J usage is TRBJ2-2; the D gene could be TRBD1 or TRBD2 (6 bases each). The V and J ends lost 5 bases and 7 bases respectively, with 17 bases between them. Germline V gives CDR1 DFQATT, CDR2 SNEGSKA (reference sequence). CDR3 length: 14 amino acids. This CDR3 reads CSAYREESGGELFF. The CDR3 DNA is TGCAGTGCTTACAGGGAGGAAAGTGGCGGGGAGCTGTTTTTT.

This clonotype was seen repeatedly, ten times or more. This rearrangement joins TRBV9 to TRBJ2-7, with D maybe TRBD1 (6 bases). The germline V and J ends were trimmed by 2 bases and 0 bases, with 12 bases remaining between them. The CDR3 has 15 amino acids. Germline CDR1 reads SGDLS; CDR2 reads YYNGEE. DNA of the CDR3: TGTGCCAGCAGCGTTTCGACAGGCAGCTCCTACGAGCAGTACTTC. Its translation: CASSVSTGSSYEQYF. Combining the CDR3 with reference TRBV9 and TRBJ2-7 gives the whole variable domain DSGVTQTPKHLITATGQRVTLRCSPRSGDLSVYWYQQSLDQGLQFLIQYYNGEERAKGNILERFSAQQFPDLHSELNLSSLELGDSALYFCASSVSTGSSYEQYFGPGTRLTVT.

This clonotype was picked up many times. The chain uses TRBV19 and TRBJ1-1; D is unresolved. CDR3 size: 14 residues. The V end lost 5 bases, the J end lost 1 base, and 11 bases lay between the germline ends. CDR1 and CDR2 from the germline V gene are LNHDA and SQIVND (reference sequence). CDR3 DNA: TGTGCCAGTAGTCGCTTACGGACGAACACTGAAGCTTTCTTT. It encodes CASSRLRTNTEAFF. Full variable domain (remainder filled in from reference TRBV19 and TRBJ1-1): DGGITQSPKYLFRKEGQNVTLSCEQNLNHDAMYWYRQDPGQGLRLIYYSQIVNDFQKGDIAEGYSVSREKKESFPLTVTSAQKNPTAFYLCASSRLRTNTEAFFGQGTRLTVV.

Note on this clonotype: This is likely a read error, given that the CDR3 carries no conserved phenylalanine or tryptophan at its end. The V gene is TRBV12-3 or TRBV12-4, the J gene TRBJ1-1, with D perhaps TRBD1 (5 bases). This CDR3 comprises 12 residues. V was shortened by 7 bases and J by 10 bases, with 16 bases between the two germline ends. The CDR3 spells CASKRDPFIAFL. DNA for the CDR3: TGTGCCAGCAAAAGGGACCCTTTTATAGCTTTCTTG.

Ten or more counts support this clonotype. This CDR3 reads CASRGTLAYSSYEQYF. CDR3 DNA sequence: TGTGCCAGCAGGGGCACCCTAGCGTATAGCTCCTACGAGCAGTACTTC. V gene TRBV2 combines with J gene TRBJ2-7, with a weak D call TRBD2 (6 bases). Germline CDR1 is SNHLY and CDR2 is FYNNEI. This CDR3 comprises 16 residues. Trimming cost V 6 bases and J 0 bases, with 18 bases left between them.

The CDR3 region is CASSESFGEQYF. The CDR3 DNA sequence: TGCGCCAGCAGCGAATCTTTTGGGGAGCAGTACTTC. V gene TRBV5-1 combines with J gene TRBJ2-7; D call uncertain. The V end lost 4 bases, the J end lost 7 bases, and 12 bases lay between the germline ends. CDR1 is SGHRS, CDR2 YFSETQ, per germline. This CDR3 region has 12 residues.

Points on this clonotype: This clone may be a read error of a much larger clone one base away. This chain joins TRBV5-1 and TRBJ1-1; D not certain. Trimming took 2 bases from V and 8 from J, leaving 10 bases between them. The germline CDR1 and CDR2 sequences are SGHRS and YFSETQ. This CDR3 comprises 12 residues. The DNA of the CDR3 is TGCGCCAGCAGCTTTGAAGGCTCCGAAGCTTTCTTT. Translated: CASSFEGSEAFF.

The CDR3 bases are TGCGCCAGCAGCCAGGGACAGGGGTTCACCGGGGAGCTGTTTTTT. This codes for CASSQGQGFTGELFF. The chain joins TRBV5-1 to TRBJ2-2, with TRBD1 matching 10 bases. The CDR3 spans 15 residues. The germline V gene encodes CDR1 SGHRS and CDR2 YFSETQ. J was trimmed by 4 bases and V by 4 bases; bases with no gene match: 4.

Ten or more counts support this clonotype. The gene calls are TRBV4-1 and TRBJ1-2; D ambiguous. Germline V gene sequence: CDR1 MGHRA, CDR2 YSYEKL. With 0 bases removed from V and 0 bases from J, the gap between germline ends came to 11 bases. The CDR3 runs 16 residues. CDR3 loop: CASSQDMEEANYGYTF. The CDR3 nucleotides read TGCGCCAGCAGCCAAGATATGGAGGAAGCTAACTATGGCTACACCTTC.

This clonotype was seen repeatedly, ten times or more. This chain joins TRBV12-3 or TRBV12-4 and TRBJ2-7; the D is unclear. V lost 4 bases and J 5 bases, leaving 12 bases between the germline ends. The CDR3 covers 13 residues. CDR3 in amino acids: CASSSRAFHEQYF. In DNA form, the CDR3 reads TGTGCCAGCAGTTCCCGAGCTTTCCACGAGCAGTACTTC.

The chain recombines TRBV6-1 with TRBJ2-5; D remains unclear. Germline CDR1 and CDR2: MNHNS and SASEGT. This CDR3 is built from 14 residues. V dropped 8 bases and J dropped 2 bases, with 15 bases sitting between them. In DNA form, the CDR3 reads TGTGCCAGCGACCGACCGGGCAGGCAAGAGACCCAGTACTTC. Translated: CASDRPGRQETQYF.

This sequence joins TRBV12-3 or TRBV12-4 and TRBJ1-6, with unresolved D. Trimming left V 5 bases short and J 7 bases short, with 15 bases between. The CDR3 runs 15 residues. The CDR3 DNA is TGTGCCAGCAGTGCCCACCTGGCACTCAATTCACCCCTCCACTTT. Residues: CASSAHLALNSPLHF.

At least ten counts were recorded for this clonotype. In DNA form, the CDR3 reads TGTGCCAGCAGTGAGAACAGGGGGTCCTACGAGCAGTACTTC. This codes for CASSENRGSYEQYF. The chain combines TRBV6-1 with TRBJ2-7, with 8 bases aligning to TRBD1. Trimming at V came to 3 bases and at J to 1 base, leaving 2 bases not matched to a gene. There are 14 residues in the CDR3. Germline V gene lookup returns CDR1 MNHNS and CDR2 SASEGT.